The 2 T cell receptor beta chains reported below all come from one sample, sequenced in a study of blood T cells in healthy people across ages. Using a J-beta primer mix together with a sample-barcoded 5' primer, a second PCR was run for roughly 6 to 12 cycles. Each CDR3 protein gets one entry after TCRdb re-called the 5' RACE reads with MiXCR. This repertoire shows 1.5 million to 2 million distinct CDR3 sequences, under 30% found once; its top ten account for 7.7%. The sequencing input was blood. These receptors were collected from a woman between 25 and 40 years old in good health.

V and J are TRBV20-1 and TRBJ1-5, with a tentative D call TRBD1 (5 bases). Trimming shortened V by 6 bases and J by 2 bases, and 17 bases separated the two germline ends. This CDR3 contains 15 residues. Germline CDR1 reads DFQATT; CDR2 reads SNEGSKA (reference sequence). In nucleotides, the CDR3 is TGCAGTGCCCAGGGCGGCAGGAGGGGCAATCAGCCCCAGCATTTT. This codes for CSAQGGRRGNQPQHF.

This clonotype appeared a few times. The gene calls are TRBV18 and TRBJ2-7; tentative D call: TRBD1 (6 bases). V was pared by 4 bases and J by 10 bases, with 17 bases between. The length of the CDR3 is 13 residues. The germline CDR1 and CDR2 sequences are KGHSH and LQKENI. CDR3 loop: CASSRLRQETQYF. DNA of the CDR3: TGTGCCAGCTCACGACTAAGACAGGAAACTCAGTACTTC.